The rows below give T cell receptor beta chains drawn from one sample of a study of OX40 agonist ivuxolimab in advanced cancers. Method: immunoSEQ multiplex PCR; TCRdb's copy keeps in-frame clones and lacks some. The sample contains some 40,000 clones, roughly 90% of which appear only once. The sequencing here drew on CD4+ or CD8+ T cells sorted from blood, taken in a trial of the OX40 agonist ivuxolimab. Every receptor here comes from an adult with an advanced solid tumor such as melanoma, head and neck, liver or kidney cancer. Both conserved end residues are part of each CDR3. Size is omitted from some rows. Given values are once, few, many or a class for expanded clones.

v_gene	abundance	j_gene	CDR3aa
TRBV5-1	NA	TRBJ2-1	CASSLASFGIGEQFF
TRBV9	NA	TRBJ2-7	CASSVAYGASYEQYF
TRBV19	NA	TRBJ1-1	CASSISTAPTEAFF
TRBV5-8	NA	TRBJ2-7	CASSSRLAVTYEQYF
TRBV4-1	few	TRBJ2-3	CASSLTPGLEDTQYF
TRBV4-1	NA	TRBJ2-3	CASSQGRVADTQYF
TRBV5-4	NA	TRBJ2-7	CASTKLEGTYEQYF
TRBV2	NA	TRBJ2-7	CASSWDGDEQYF
TRBV28	once	TRBJ1-1	CASSVGLGTEAFF
TRBV27	few	TRBJ1-2	CASREAGGYTF
TRBV19	once	TRBJ2-2	CASQEGQGNTGELFF
TRBV7-6	NA	TRBJ2-3	CASSRADTDTQYF
TRBV11-2	NA	TRBJ2-7	CASSSDGYEQYF
TRBV14	NA	TRBJ2-7	CASSPFYSGYEQYF
TRBV14	few	TRBJ1-4	CASRGTPTNEKLFF
TRBV4-3	NA	TRBJ2-2	CASSQTPDWNTGELFF
TRBV4-3	NA	TRBJ2-3	CASSQDGRQGDLDTQYF
TRBV27	once	TRBJ2-7	CASREDGSYEQYF
TRBV10-2	NA	TRBJ2-7	CASSERRTSSYEQYF
TRBV6-5	NA	TRBJ2-7	CASSEGGFYEQYF
TRBV4-3	NA	TRBJ2-2	CASSHLGLAGGGELFF
TRBV6-6	NA	TRBJ2-5	CASRQVEALETQYF
TRBV6-6	NA	TRBJ1-5	CASRTRGGTEPQHF
TRBV20-1	NA	TRBJ2-7	CSAPSSYEQYF